The source of this T cell receptor (beta chain) is a study of cytomegalovirus exposure and HLA in healthy donors (dated by TCRdb to about 2017). Turning to the overall study: An earlier analysis of approximately 640 of the donors reported about 250 Gb of sequence data and 117 million unique TCR beta sequences from about 200 million T cells. An early release that covered fewer than 750 HLA-typed donors contained approximately 300 gigabases of sequencing data and 65 million to 100 million unique TCR sequences. Of the approximately 400 genotyped donors, approximately 83% fell in the genetic ancestry cluster associated with self-reported Caucasian donors. The aim of the study was to test whether cataloging public T cell receptors could identify signatures of past pathogen exposure. Using immunosequencing, the study profiled T cell repertoires from approximately 700 subjects and related those repertoires to cytomegalovirus serostatus. Besides the first cohort of more than 650 subjects, a separate validation cohort made up of 120 different subjects was used. High-throughput TCR immunosequencing, statistical association of individual TCRs with disease status, and machine learning were combined to predict cytomegalovirus infection status. To study patterns of TCR occurrence, a later analysis re-analyzed previously published TCR beta repertoires from more than 550 donors and added high-resolution HLA genotyping. The later analysis used no new phenotypic data to find candidate immune exposures, relying instead on TCR beta sequences and their occurrence across donors. An earlier analysis of approximately 580 of the donors used high-throughput TCR beta sequencing to judge whether each TCR beta V gene segment behaved as functional or pseudogenic. Donor age, sex, ethnicity and CMV serostatus were compiled together with the repertoire data. In a later genetic analysis, genome-wide SNP genotypes for about 55% of the 666 donors were used, and that subset was treated as a discovery cohort. All discovery cohort repertoires had been generated using a single sequencing platform. HLA typing covered class I and class II loci at four-digit resolution. Typing coverage differed by locus: A, B, C, DRB1 and DQB1 were typed in roughly 620-630 donors, DQA1 in about 500, DPA1 in some 600, and DPB1 in 450 to 490. Because of strong linkage in the cohort, roughly five DR-DQ haplotypes were treated as single units for association and clustering. On average, around 240,000 unique TCR beta nucleotide sequences were sequenced per donor among several hundred genotyped donors of the cohort, with around 19% of those sequences being non-productive. On the study overall, not on this receptor specifically: According to a later analysis, TCR association rates differed among HLA loci, with DRB1 alleles showing the most associated TCRs and HLA-C alleles showing the fewest. In both the original and validation cohorts, the classifier was reported to diagnose cytomegalovirus status with high specificity and sensitivity. The sequencing pipeline was judged likely to have produced a cluster of highly shared sequence variants as a technical artifact. When HLA alleles, especially DR and DQ, strongly co-occurred, TCR associations were difficult to assign to individual alleles. In a later genetic analysis, a missense DCLRE1C variant was associated with V-gene and J-gene trimming of TCR beta chains, and the association was replicated in an independent cohort. Most TCR sequences were observed very rarely across donors, whereas some public TCRs were present in many individuals. A total of about 150 TCR beta chains were listed by the study as associated with cytomegalovirus. Because some donors lacked HLA typing at each locus, the association tests relied only on the typed subset. Linkage disequilibrium might explain the correlated functional status among segregating V segments, but an unknown experimental factor could not be ruled out. The authors suggested that the approach could potentially be generalized to other disease states and immunological phenotypes. Only TCR beta chains were sequenced in this cohort, and the absence of alpha or paired-chain data limited detectable features. A later genetic analysis reported fewer N-insertions in productive TCRs among donors in an Asian-associated ancestry cluster than the approximately 700-donor mean. The only immune exposure information available for the cohort was CMV serostatus. According to a later analysis, most CMV-associated TCR beta chains appeared to be HLA-restricted, and the HLA associations seemed to be driven largely by CMV exposure. Roughly uniform sequencing depth across donors was assumed in presence/absence analyses, although this assumption may not hold. Some IMGT-functional V segments, including TRBV6-2 and TRBV6-3, could not be told apart with the 87-base-pair reads, so those segments were excluded. In vitro tests confirmed that a few of the cytomegalovirus-associated TCR beta chains recognize cytomegalovirus antigens. Specific HLA alleles were associated with about 17,000 TCR beta sequences at a false discovery rate of 0.05 in a later analysis. A later analysis reported that several top co-occurrence clusters appeared linked to parvovirus B19, influenza, CMV and Epstein-Barr virus. In a later analysis, HLA-associated TCR beta chains showed more clonal expansion and lower generation probabilities than non-associated chains that were equally common. The earlier analysis of about 600 of the donors excluded some 15 rarely observed V segments, including chromosome 9 orphons, because counts were too low. A further reported finding was that TCR beta sequences accurately predicted the HLA-A and HLA-B alleles for most subjects in the first cohort. An earlier analysis of roughly 570 of the donors showed that most TCR beta V segments appeared in productive rearrangements either about 90% or about 30% of the time, which broadly matched IMGT annotations.

Library preparation employed the immunoSEQ multiplex PCR assay. The multiplex PCR relied on a mix of 60 forward primers for TCR Vbeta segments and 13 reverse primers for TCR Jbeta segments. A multiplex PCR assay on genomic DNA amplified the CDR3 region of rearranged TCR beta genes. The amplified TCR beta libraries were sequenced on the Illumina HiSeq System as 87-base-pair reads. Processing in the source paper ran as follows. A later analysis counted about 80 million unique TCR beta chains across the 650 to 700 repertoires, and some 12 million of these chains were shared by at least two donors. Raw reads were error-corrected and collapsed into unique sequences by a nearest-neighbor algorithm in which closely related sequences were merged to remove PCR and sequencing errors. V, D and J gene segments were assigned by aligning CDR3 sequences to IMGT reference sequences. For a sequence to be retained, at least a six-nucleotide match to both a V gene segment and a J gene segment was required. Rearrangements were called productive when the CDR3 lacked stop codons and stayed in frame with V and J; all others were non-productive. CDR3 was defined by IMGT convention, running from the second conserved V-encoded cysteine to the conserved J-encoded phenylalanine. The earlier analysis of about 590 of the donors excluded sequences that lacked an unambiguous match to a single V gene segment. An earlier analysis of several hundred of the donors called V segments functional above 56.7% productive rearrangements and segregating when the between-donor standard deviation exceeded 5%. A statistical classification framework was developed to diagnose cytomegalovirus status using the catalog of TCR beta chain sequences. A later analysis assigned V and J genes by comparing TCR nucleotide sequences with IMGT/GENE-DB human TR gene sequences. Using the TCRdist pipeline, a later analysis assigned CDR3 sequences along with most-parsimonious VDJ recombination scenarios. In a later analysis, each TCR beta chain was defined by its CDR3 amino acid sequence together with its V-gene family, and reads without a unique V-gene family were excluded. A later analysis removed 592 highly shared, low-generation-probability nucleotide sequences to deal with suspected cross-contamination and a sequencing artifact. A later analysis calculated a clonal expansion index for each public chain from normalized within-repertoire ranks of inferred template counts. A later analysis computed generation probabilities with a VDJ recombination model fitted to out-of-frame rearrangements, and checked the results against IGoR. Hypergeometric tests were used in a later analysis to score TCR-TCR, TCR-HLA and TCR-CMV co-occurrence, with a repertoire-size bias correction applied to the TCR pairs. In a later analysis, false discovery rates were estimated by permuting HLA or CMV assignments 20 times. In a later analysis, co-occurring TCRs were grouped with DBSCAN, and TCRdist sequence similarity was added when clustering was performed within HLA-allele-positive subsets. For co-occurrence clustering, repertoires with fewer than 30,000 or more than 120,000 public chains were excluded, along with roughly five repertoires with anomalous nucleotide sharing. TCRdb re-hosts the immuneACCESS table, in-frame sequences only. Its copies lack some clones; in the studies checked, an unresolved V gene accounts for under half of them, and the cause for the rest is not known. That table furnishes V, J and clone size, whereas the DNA furnished D and trimming. This sample holds about 180,000 clones; around 80% were observed only once. The ten largest clones add up to 2% to 2.5% of the sample.

The cohort comprised 550 to 700 healthy bone marrow donors. At the time of sampling, all cohort members were nominally healthy, though unrecorded immune exposures were likely present. The donor was CMV seropositive and belonged to the group of 270 or so seropositive cohort members. A peripheral blood sample was collected from each donor, and TCR beta sequencing was performed on peripheral blood mononuclear cells. The Qiagen DNeasy Blood Extraction Kit was used to extract genomic DNA from the blood cell samples. CDR3 length: 14 amino acids, cysteine to phenylalanine. Left in the record is the CDR3 DNA by itself, 42 bases read in frame from the first base. From the germline V gene (reference sequence), CDR1 is GTSNPN and CDR2 is SVGIG. The germline V end is reduced by 1 base and the J end by 2 bases; junction bases left unmatched: 2. For this clone: Its antigen is currently not known. Within one base of it there is no much larger clone, and no base qualities were kept.

The sample was PBMCs. The chain was built from TRBV30 and TRBJ2-1; TRBD1 aligns with 7 central bases. The receptor comes from a woman aged 25 to 39 in good health and CMV-seropositive. The DNA reads as follows: TGTGCCTGGAGTGACAGGGGACCCTACAATGAGCAGTTCTTC. Its product reads: CAWSDRGPYNEQFF.